Listed below are T cell receptor beta chains from one sample, sequenced in a study of blood T cell repertoires in COVID-19. The method was immunoSEQ multiplex PCR; TCRdb's version includes in-frame clones alone and lacks a portion of them. The table includes 150,000 to 200,000 clones, around 84% detected once. Source material: peripheral blood. Source of these receptors: a human donor with acute or convalescent COVID-19. The donor label of this sample is uncertain. Both conserved end residues are part of each CDR3. D genes are given only for firm matches. Clone sizes are given selectively: once, few, many, or a class where the clone is expanded.

clone_size: NA
d_call: NA
v_call: TRBV14
j_call: TRBJ1-4
cdr3_aa: CASSQGITTQLFF
cdr3_nt: TGTGCCAGCAGCCAAGGGATAACTACGCAACTGTTTTTT

clone_size: NA
d_call: TRBD2
v_call: TRBV5-1
j_call: TRBJ2-3
cdr3_aa: CASSGLAGGITDTQYF
cdr3_nt: TGCGCCAGCAGCGGATTAGCGGGGGGGATCACAGATACGCAGTATTTT

clone_size: few
d_call: NA
v_call: TRBV5-1
j_call: TRBJ1-1
cdr3_aa: CASSLGRAEEAFF
cdr3_nt: TGCGCCAGCAGCTTGGGGCGGGCGGAGGAAGCTTTCTTT

clone_size: NA
d_call: TRBD1
v_call: TRBV7-2
j_call: TRBJ1-4
cdr3_aa: CASSLGQGTTNEKLFF
cdr3_nt: TGTGCCAGCAGCTTAGGACAGGGTACAACTAATGAAAAACTGTTTTTT

clone_size: NA
d_call: TRBD1
v_call: TRBV14
j_call: TRBJ2-1
cdr3_aa: CASSRQTGGWGNEQFF
cdr3_nt: TGTGCCAGCAGCCGCCAGACAGGGGGTTGGGGCAATGAGCAGTTCTTC

clone_size: NA
d_call: NA
v_call: TRBV5-1
j_call: TRBJ2-3
cdr3_aa: CASNRGEGTDTQYF
cdr3_nt: TGCGCCAGCAATCGGGGTGAGGGCACAGATACGCAGTATTTT

clone_size: NA
d_call: TRBD1
v_call: TRBV20-1
j_call: TRBJ1-4
cdr3_aa: CSASKQGATNEKLFF
cdr3_nt: TGCAGTGCTAGTAAGCAGGGGGCAACTAATGAAAAACTGTTTTTT

clone_size: NA
d_call: NA
v_call: TRBV27
j_call: TRBJ1-1
cdr3_aa: CASSFTGSRTEAFF
cdr3_nt: TGTGCCAGCAGTTTCACAGGGTCTCGGACTGAAGCTTTCTTT

clone_size: NA
d_call: NA
v_call: TRBV27
j_call: TRBJ1-6
cdr3_aa: CASRHPNSPLHF
cdr3_nt: TGTGCCAGCAGACATCCAAATTCACCCCTCCACTTT

clone_size: NA
d_call: NA
v_call: TRBV2
j_call: TRBJ1-2
cdr3_aa: CASSEQAYGYTF
cdr3_nt: TGTGCCAGCAGTGAACAGGCCTATGGCTACACCTTC

clone_size: NA
d_call: NA
v_call: TRBV5-6
j_call: TRBJ2-3
cdr3_aa: CASSFRQTRTDTQYF
cdr3_nt: TGTGCCAGCAGCTTTCGACAGACCCGCACAGATACGCAGTATTTT

clone_size: NA
d_call: NA
v_call: TRBV9
j_call: TRBJ2-5
cdr3_aa: CASSVAPDREETQYF
cdr3_nt: TGTGCCAGCAGCGTAGCCCCGGACAGAGAAGAGACCCAGTACTTC

clone_size: NA
d_call: NA
v_call: TRBV5-6
j_call: TRBJ2-5
cdr3_aa: CASSLSGVETQYF
cdr3_nt: TGTGCCAGCAGCTTGTCAGGGGTGGAGACCCAGTACTTC

clone_size: NA
d_call: TRBD1
v_call: TRBV7-8
j_call: TRBJ1-2
cdr3_aa: CASSLFQGARGYTF
cdr3_nt: TGTGCCAGCAGCTTATTTCAGGGGGCTCGAGGCTACACCTTC

clone_size: NA
d_call: NA
v_call: TRBV10-2
j_call: TRBJ2-7
cdr3_aa: CASSDLRESYEQYF
cdr3_nt: TGCGCCAGCAGTGATCTGAGGGAATCCTACGAGCAGTACTTC

clone_size: NA
d_call: NA
v_call: TRBV5-4
j_call: TRBJ1-1
cdr3_aa: CASSFLQGRITEAFF
cdr3_nt: TGTGCCAGCAGCTTTCTACAGGGTAGGATCACTGAAGCTTTCTTT

clone_size: NA
d_call: TRBD1
v_call: TRBV3-1/TRBV3-2
j_call: TRBJ1-2
cdr3_aa: CASSHPSTGRGYTF
cdr3_nt: TGTGCCAGCAGCCACCCATCGACAGGGAGAGGCTACACCTTC

clone_size: NA
d_call: NA
v_call: TRBV5-1
j_call: TRBJ1-1
cdr3_aa: CASSLGGVANTEAFF
cdr3_nt: TGCGCCAGCAGCTTGGGGGGCGTCGCGAACACTGAAGCTTTCTTT

clone_size: NA
d_call: TRBD1
v_call: TRBV30
j_call: TRBJ2-3
cdr3_aa: CAWSVPRVSDRETDTQYF
cdr3_nt: TGTGCCTGGAGTGTTCCTAGGGTTTCGGACAGGGAGACAGATACGCAGTATTTT

clone_size: NA
d_call: NA
v_call: TRBV7-8
j_call: TRBJ1-2
cdr3_aa: CASSLDYKRLRRGYGYTF
cdr3_nt: TGTGCCAGCAGCTTAGACTATAAACGGCTCCGGAGGGGCTATGGCTACACCTTC

clone_size: NA
d_call: NA
v_call: TRBV5-6
j_call: TRBJ1-2
cdr3_aa: CASSLEASAGDYGYTF
cdr3_nt: TGTGCCAGCAGCTTGGAGGCTTCCGCAGGGGACTATGGCTACACCTTC

clone_size: NA
d_call: TRBD1
v_call: TRBV28
j_call: TRBJ2-3
cdr3_aa: CASSGRLQGAEDTQYF
cdr3_nt: TGTGCCAGCAGCGGTCGCCTACAGGGGGCCGAAGATACGCAGTATTTT

clone_size: NA
d_call: NA
v_call: TRBV19
j_call: TRBJ1-3
cdr3_aa: CASSIGGPQAYTIYF
cdr3_nt: TGTGCCAGTAGTATCGGAGGGCCGCAGGCCTACACCATATATTTT

clone_size: NA
d_call: TRBD1
v_call: TRBV6-5
j_call: TRBJ1-5
cdr3_aa: CASSSDRVGQPQHF
cdr3_nt: TGTGCCAGCAGTTCAGACAGGGTGGGACAGCCCCAGCATTTT

clone_size: NA
d_call: TRBD1
v_call: TRBV3-1/TRBV3-2
j_call: TRBJ2-2
cdr3_aa: CASMGTGRISGELFF
cdr3_nt: TGTGCCAGCATGGGGACAGGGCGTATCAGCGGGGAGCTGTTTTTT

clone_size: NA
d_call: NA
v_call: TRBV12-3/TRBV12-4
j_call: TRBJ1-6
cdr3_aa: CASRANSPLHF
cdr3_nt: TGTGCCAGCAGAGCAAATTCACCCCTCCACTTT

clone_size: NA
d_call: NA
v_call: TRBV29-1
j_call: TRBJ1-1
cdr3_aa: CSVDREAGCRTEAFF
cdr3_nt: TGCAGCGTTGACAGGGAAGCGGGGTGTCGCACTGAAGCTTTCTTT

clone_size: NA
d_call: TRBD1
v_call: TRBV28
j_call: TRBJ2-7
cdr3_aa: CASSSGQGGTYEQYF
cdr3_nt: TGTGCCAGCAGTTCAGGACAGGGGGGAACCTACGAGCAGTACTTC

clone_size: few
d_call: TRBD2
v_call: TRBV7-7
j_call: TRBJ2-5
cdr3_aa: CASSLGGLAGVRETQYF
cdr3_nt: TGTGCCAGCAGCTTAGGGGGCCTAGCGGGGGTCCGGGAGACCCAGTACTTC

clone_size: NA
d_call: NA
v_call: TRBV6-2/TRBV6-3
j_call: TRBJ1-1
cdr3_aa: CASSYNNGGSRMNTEAFF
cdr3_nt: TGTGCCAGCAGTTACAACAACGGGGGAAGCCGAATGAACACTGAAGCTTTCTTT

clone_size: NA
d_call: TRBD2
v_call: TRBV27
j_call: TRBJ2-5
cdr3_aa: CASSLRGGLAGGPQETQYF
cdr3_nt: TGTGCCAGCAGTTTAAGAGGTGGACTAGCGGGGGGCCCCCAAGAGACCCAGTACTTC

clone_size: NA
d_call: TRBD1
v_call: TRBV5-4
j_call: TRBJ1-1
cdr3_aa: CASSPQGVAEAFF
cdr3_nt: TGTGCCAGCAGCCCCCAGGGGGTCGCTGAAGCTTTCTTT

clone_size: once
d_call: TRBD1
v_call: TRBV2
j_call: TRBJ1-6
cdr3_aa: CASSGTGWNSPLHF
cdr3_nt: TGTGCCAGCAGTGGGACAGGGTGGAATTCACCCCTCCACTTT

clone_size: once
d_call: NA
v_call: TRBV18
j_call: TRBJ1-2
cdr3_aa: CASSRDTVNYGYTF
cdr3_nt: TGTGCCAGCTCACGCGATACAGTGAACTATGGCTACACCTTC

clone_size: NA
d_call: NA
v_call: TRBV29-1
j_call: TRBJ1-5
cdr3_aa: CSVAVQGSNQPQHF
cdr3_nt: TGCAGCGTTGCCGTCCAGGGATCCAATCAGCCCCAGCATTTT

clone_size: NA
d_call: TRBD2
v_call: TRBV3-1/TRBV3-2
j_call: TRBJ2-7
cdr3_aa: CASSPWRGGFYEQYF
cdr3_nt: TGTGCCAGCAGCCCTTGGCGGGGGGGCTTCTACGAGCAGTACTTC

clone_size: NA
d_call: NA
v_call: TRBV5-4
j_call: TRBJ2-7
cdr3_aa: CASSLGQLGPYEQYF
cdr3_nt: TGTGCCAGCAGCCTTGGACAACTCGGGCCCTACGAGCAGTACTTC

clone_size: NA
d_call: TRBD1
v_call: TRBV9
j_call: TRBJ1-1
cdr3_aa: CASSSLGQGSEAFF
cdr3_nt: TGTGCCAGCAGCTCACTCGGACAGGGCAGTGAAGCTTTCTTT

clone_size: NA
d_call: TRBD1
v_call: TRBV5-1
j_call: TRBJ2-7
cdr3_aa: CASRDQGAVYEQYF
cdr3_nt: TGCGCCAGCAGAGATCAGGGGGCGGTGTACGAGCAGTACTTC

clone_size: NA
d_call: NA
v_call: TRBV4-3
j_call: TRBJ1-5
cdr3_aa: CASSQVRDIAQPQHF
cdr3_nt: TGCGCCAGCAGCCAAGTACGGGACATCGCTCAGCCCCAGCATTTT

clone_size: NA
d_call: NA
v_call: TRBV6-1
j_call: TRBJ2-3
cdr3_aa: CASSESQGVTDTQYF
cdr3_nt: TGTGCCAGCAGTGAATCACAGGGAGTCACAGATACGCAGTATTTT

clone_size: NA
d_call: NA
v_call: TRBV30
j_call: TRBJ1-2
cdr3_aa: CAWSVLGVTYGYTF
cdr3_nt: TGTGCCTGGAGTGTATTAGGGGTAACCTATGGCTACACCTTC